This TCR beta chain was observed in a study of CD8 T cells in Susac syndrome. The authors reverse transcribed roughly 0.5 to 1 ug RNA with random hexamers. Amplification of TCR beta CDR3 by immunoSEQ multiplex PCR spanned 54 Vbeta and 13 Jbeta. Via MiXCR, TCRdb re-called the immunoSEQ multiplex PCR reads, giving one row per CDR3 protein. The sample lists 130,000 or so distinct CDR3 sequences; 91% were seen once. Peripheral blood CD8+ and CD4+ T cells were profiled by TCR beta sequencing. This clonotype was counted once. The antigen remains undetermined. Study conclusions and caveats: By the study's own acknowledgment, its TCR sequencing and HLA analysis included relatively few individuals.

The specimen sequenced was CD8+ T cells from PBMCs. The sequence was obtained from a human donor with multiple sclerosis.

The CDR3 region has the DNA TGTGCCAGCGGAGGTTACTGGCAGTTCTTC. It is translated as CASGGYWQFF. The chain joins TRBV12-3 or TRBV12-4 to TRBJ2-1; weak D call: TRBD2 (5 bases). The ends were cut back, 8 bases at V and 12 bases at J, with 11 bases in the middle. This CDR3 has 10 amino acids.